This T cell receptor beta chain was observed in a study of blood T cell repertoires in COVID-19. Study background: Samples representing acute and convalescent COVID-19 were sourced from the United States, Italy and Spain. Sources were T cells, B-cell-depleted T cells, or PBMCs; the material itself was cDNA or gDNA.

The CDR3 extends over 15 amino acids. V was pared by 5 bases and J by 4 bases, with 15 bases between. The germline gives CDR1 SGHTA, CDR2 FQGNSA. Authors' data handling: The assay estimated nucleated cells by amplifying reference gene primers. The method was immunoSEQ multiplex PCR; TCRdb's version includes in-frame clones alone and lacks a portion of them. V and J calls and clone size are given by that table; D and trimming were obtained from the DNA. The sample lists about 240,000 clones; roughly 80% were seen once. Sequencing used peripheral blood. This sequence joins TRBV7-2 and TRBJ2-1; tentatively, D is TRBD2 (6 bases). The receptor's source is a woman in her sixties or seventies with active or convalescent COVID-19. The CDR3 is CASSTGTGAYNEQFF. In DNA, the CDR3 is TGTGCCAGCAGCACTGGGACTGGAGCTTACAATGAGCAGTTCTTC.